These 26 T cell receptor beta chains were sequenced from one sample in a study of blood T cell repertoires in COVID-19. Using immunoSEQ multiplex PCR, the repertoire was profiled, and TCRdb retains in-frame clones only, with some absent. The table records fewer than 350,000 clones, less than 85% of them present only once. Sequenced input: PBMCs or T cells enriched from blood (not recorded which). All receptors come from a woman between 25 and 40 years old who had been exposed to COVID-19.

This clone has only a few counts. The chain uses TRBV14 and TRBJ2-5; the match to TRBD2 covers 8 bases. The CDR3 runs to 14 residues. Trimming took 4 bases from V and 6 from J; bases not matched to a gene: 7. Germline lookup yields CDR1 SGHDN and CDR2 FVKESK. The chain's CDR3 is CASSPSAGAKTQYF. Written as DNA, the CDR3 is TGTGCCAGCAGCCCTTCAGCGGGGGCGAAGACCCAGTACTTC.

The chain uses TRBV14 and TRBJ1-1, with a weak D call TRBD1 (5 bases). Trimming stripped 0 bases from V and 0 bases from J, with 20 bases between. The germline gives CDR1 SGHDN, CDR2 FVKESK. This CDR3 has 19 amino acids. The CDR3 DNA reads TGTGCCAGCAGCCAAGATCTTGGAGGGCAGGGCCGACTGAACACTGAAGCTTTCTTT. Its protein product is CASSQDLGGQGRLNTEAFF.

The chain couples TRBV5-6 to TRBJ1-5, with unresolved D. The CDR3 extends over 12 amino acids. V was cut by 4 bases and J by 4 bases, with 6 bases left in between. Germline CDR1 is SGHDT and CDR2 is YYEEEE. The CDR3 region is CASSGGNQPQHF. In nucleotides, the CDR3 is TGTGCCAGCAGCGGAGGGAATCAGCCCCAGCATTTT.

This chain joins TRBV11-2 and TRBJ2-1, with 10 bases aligning to TRBD2. J lost 6 bases, V lost 3 bases, and 11 bases had no gene match. Germline-derived CDR1 and CDR2 are SGHAT and FQNNGV. The CDR3 consists of 17 residues. In DNA, the CDR3 is TGTGCCAGCAGCTTTGCTAGCGGGGGAGAAGCTGCCAATGAGCAGTTCTTC. Amino acids: CASSFASGGEAANEQFF.

As concerns this clone: The sample carries other DNA sequences with the same CDR3. The chain links TRBV7-2 to TRBJ1-4, with TRBD1 matching over 9 bases. CDR3 length: 14 residues. The V gene end was trimmed by 5 bases and the J gene end by 8 bases; junction bases not matched to a gene: 6. In germline, CDR1 is SGHTA, CDR2 FQGNSA. The CDR3 reads CASSLGQGGEKLFF. The CDR3 nucleotides are TGTGCCAGCAGCCTGGGACAGGGAGGCGAAAAACTGTTTTTT.

J is TRBJ2-2 and V is TRBV6-5, with TRBD1 matching 9 bases. The CDR3 loop spans 16 amino acids. CDR1 MNHEY and CDR2 SVGAGI come from the germline V gene. J lost 2 bases, V lost 2 bases, and 3 bases had no gene match. The CDR3 DNA sequence: TGTGCCAGCAGTTACCGGACAGGGGTCAACACCGGGGAGCTGTTTTTT. This translates into CASSYRTGVNTGELFF.

This sequence joins TRBV7-2 and TRBJ2-1; 9 bases are a match to TRBD2. In germline, CDR1 is SGHTA, CDR2 FQGNSA. V dropped 2 bases and J dropped 6; count of bases not matched to a gene: 5. The CDR3 extends over 15 amino acids. The CDR3 DNA sequence: TGTGCCAGCAGCTTATATGCGGGGGGGTCCAATGAGCAGTTCTTC. Amino acid sequence: CASSLYAGGSNEQFF.

The chain employs TRBV21-1 and TRBJ2-7; whether TRBD1, the table's D call, matches the DNA was not checked. TRBV21-1 is labeled a pseudogene. The CDR3 consists of 14 residues. The CDR3 bases are TGTGCCAGCACCAAAGGGACAGCTAACTACGAGCAGTACTTC. Residues: CASTKGTANYEQYF.

The gene calls are TRBV3-1 (or the pseudogene TRBV3-2) and TRBJ2-1, with 9 bases aligning to TRBD2. The germline gives CDR1 LGHDT, CDR2 YNNKEL (reference sequence). Trimming took 3 bases from V and 9 from J; bases not matched to a gene: 3. This CDR3 is 13 amino acids long. The CDR3 here is CASSQERGAEQFF. The CDR3 DNA reads as TGTGCCAGCAGCCAGGAGCGGGGGGCTGAGCAGTTCTTC.

The chain uses TRBV19 and TRBJ2-3; TRBD1 agrees at 9 bases. CDR3 length: 14 amino acids. In germline, CDR1 is LNHDA, CDR2 SQIVND (reference sequence). The J segment lost 5 bases and the V segment lost 3 bases, leaving 3 bases of the junction unmatched. The CDR3 DNA reads as TGTGCCAGTAGTATCCGACAGGGGGAAGATACGCAGTATTTT. It specifies CASSIRQGEDTQYF. The variable domain in full, completed from reference TRBV19 and TRBJ2-3, reads DGGITQSPKYLFRKEGQNVTLSCEQNLNHDAMYWYRQDPGQGLRLIYYSQIVNDFQKGDIAEGYSVSREKKESFPLTVTSAQKNPTAFYLCASSIRQGEDTQYFGPGTRLTVL.

A single count supports this clone. The chain recombines TRBV28 with TRBJ2-7; 8 bases are shared with TRBD1. V trimming: 6 bases; J trimming: 6 bases; junction bases outside the gene matches: 4. The CDR3 length is 12 residues. Germline lookup yields CDR1 MDHEN and CDR2 SYDVKM. In DNA form, the CDR3 reads TGTGCCAGCAGGATTACAGGGGGCGAGCAGTACTTC. Translating it yields CASRITGGEQYF.

V usage is TRBV9 and J usage is TRBJ2-1; maybe TRBD2 (5 bases). Per the germline V gene, CDR1 is SGDLS and CDR2 is YYNGEE. V gave up 3 bases and J gave up 4 bases, with 8 bases separating them. The CDR3 spans 13 residues. The CDR3: CASSARGYNEQFF. The CDR3, as DNA: TGTGCCAGCAGCGCTAGAGGGTACAATGAGCAGTTCTTC.

This clone was detected only once. The chain links TRBV10-3 to TRBJ2-2; D is possibly TRBD2 (5 bases). V shed 6 bases and J shed 1 base, with 9 bases lying between them. CDR1 ENHRY and CDR2 SYGVKD come from the germline V gene. CDR3 length: 14 amino acids. CDR3: CAIRPGKNTGELFF. CDR3 DNA: TGTGCCATCAGACCGGGAAAGAACACCGGGGAGCTGTTTTTT.

This CDR3 is CASSDGSGILETQYF. As DNA, the CDR3 is TGTGCCAGCAGTGATGGTAGCGGGATTTTGGAGACCCAGTACTTC. The J gene is TRBJ2-5, the V gene TRBV2, with 8 positions matching TRBD2. The CDR3 contains 15 residues. J gave up 5 bases and V 3 bases, and 8 bases lay outside the gene matches. CDR1 SNHLY and CDR2 FYNNEI come from the germline V gene. Drawing the rest from reference TRBV2 and TRBJ2-5, the complete variable domain is EPEVTQTPSHQVTQMGQEVILRCVPISNHLYFYWYRQILGQKVEFLVSFYNNEISEKSEIFDDQFSVERPDGSNFTLKIRSTKLEDSAMYFCASSDGSGILETQYFGPGTRLLVL.

V gene TRBV6-5 combines with J gene TRBJ2-1; the match to TRBD1 covers 7 bases. The germline CDR1 and CDR2 sequences are MNHEY and SVGAGI. Trimming cost V 10 bases and J 6 bases; bases outside gene matches: 12. The length of the CDR3 is 14 residues. CDR3 DNA: TGTGCCACCCAGATGGACAGGCTTAGCAATGAGCAGTTCTTC. Translated: CATQMDRLSNEQFF.

The V call is TRBV7-2, the J call TRBJ2-1, with 14 nucleotides matching TRBD2. The CDR3 has 17 amino acids. Looked up from germline, CDR1 is SGHTA and CDR2 is FQGNSA. The V segment lost 1 base and the J segment 8 bases; nucleotides outside the gene matches: 7. Here the CDR3 DNA reads TGTGCCAGCAGCTTAGTTGGTAAGGGACTAGCGGGGGATGAGCAGTTCTTC. Translating it yields CASSLVGKGLAGDEQFF.

The rearrangement links TRBV5-5 to TRBJ2-3; 9 bases map to TRBD1. Unmatched junction bases numbered 5, after V lost 3 bases and J lost 3 bases. Germline loops: CDR1 SGHKS, CDR2 YYEKEE (reference sequence). The CDR3 spans 15 residues. In DNA form, the CDR3 reads TGTGCCAGCAGCTCCGGGACAGGGTTAACAGATACGCAGTATTTT. It encodes CASSSGTGLTDTQYF.

The chain uses TRBV19 and TRBJ1-6, with D tentatively TRBD1 (5 bases). The ends were cut back, 4 bases at V and 3 bases at J, with 16 bases in the middle. The CDR3 has 17 amino acids. The V gene's germline CDR1 is LNHDA and CDR2 SQIVND (reference sequence). CDR3 region: CASSRRGRSFYNSPLHF. In DNA form, the CDR3 reads TGTGCCAGTAGTAGGAGGGGCCGATCGTTCTATAATTCACCCCTCCACTTT.

The V and J genes are TRBV7-9 and TRBJ1-1; D is ambiguous. V was shortened by 4 bases and J by 5 bases, with 17 bases between the two germline ends. CDR3 length: 15 residues. Per germline, CDR1 SEHNR and CDR2 FQNEAQ (reference sequence). The CDR3 nucleotides read TGTGCCAGCAGCTCTTCCGGTGTCTCCGGGACTGAAGCTTTCTTT. This codes for CASSSSGVSGTEAFF.

V gene TRBV15 combines with J gene TRBJ1-3, with 9 bases lining up with TRBD1. Germline loops: CDR1 LNHNV, CDR2 YYDKDF (reference sequence). The CDR3 consists of 16 residues. The V gene end was trimmed by 2 bases and the J gene end by 4 bases; junction bases not matched to a gene: 6. As DNA, the CDR3 is TGTGCCACCAGCAGACCGGGACAGGGTCCGGGAAACACCATATATTTT. This codes for CATSRPGQGPGNTIYF.

The gene calls are TRBV15 and TRBJ1-3; D is unresolved. Germline CDR1 and CDR2: LNHNV and YYDKDF (reference sequence). V dropped 0 bases and J dropped 0 bases, with 6 bases sitting between them. The CDR3 length is 15 residues. The CDR3 sequence is CATSRDPGSGNTIYF. The CDR3 DNA is TGTGCCACCAGCAGAGATCCGGGCTCTGGAAACACCATATATTTT.

The rearrangement uses TRBV30 and TRBJ1-3; tentative D call: TRBD1 (6 bases). V lost 1 base and J lost 7, with 17 bases in between. Germline values: CDR1 GTSNPN, CDR2 SVGIG (reference sequence). The CDR3 has 15 residues. CDR3 DNA sequence: TGTGCCTGGAGTGGAATTGGAGGCGGGGGCAACACCATATATTTT. Translated: CAWSGIGGGGNTIYF.

This clone was observed a few times. This chain joins TRBV12-5 and TRBJ1-1; 7 nucleotides agree with TRBD1. Germline V lookup: CDR1 LGHNT, CDR2 FRNRAP. The ends lost 6 bases at V and 4 bases at J; junction bases unmatched: 5. The CDR3 totals 13 residues. CDR3 bases: TGTGCTAGTGGCCCCGACAGGGCCACTGAAGCTTTCTTT. Protein sequence: CASGPDRATEAFF.

V and J are TRBV7-2 and TRBJ2-1, with 8 bases identical to TRBD1. Germline CDR1 SGHTA, CDR2 FQGNSA. This CDR3 is built from 15 residues. Germline trimming cut 2 bases from V and 3 bases from J; bases unmatched to any gene: 3. This chain's CDR3 is CASSLSDRGYNEQFF. The DNA for the CDR3 is TGTGCCAGCAGCTTATCAGACAGGGGCTACAATGAGCAGTTCTTC.

The chain recombines TRBV9 with TRBJ2-5, with D perhaps TRBD2 (6 bases). This CDR3 region has 14 residues. Trimming took 0 bases from V and 5 from J, leaving 11 bases between them. Germline V lookup: CDR1 SGDLS, CDR2 YYNGEE. The CDR3 protein is CASSVALAWETQYF. The CDR3 nucleotides read TGTGCCAGCAGCGTAGCACTAGCCTGGGAGACCCAGTACTTC.

The CDR3 loop is CSATLTGAYQPQHF. The CDR3 nucleotides read TGCAGCGCCACCCTGACAGGGGCGTATCAGCCCCAGCATTTT. V and J are TRBV29-1 and TRBJ1-5; 8 nucleotides align to TRBD1. Trimming at V came to 7 bases and at J to 5 bases, leaving 10 bases not matched to a gene. Germline V gene data show CDR1 as SQVTM and CDR2 as ANQGSEA. This CDR3 has 14 residues.